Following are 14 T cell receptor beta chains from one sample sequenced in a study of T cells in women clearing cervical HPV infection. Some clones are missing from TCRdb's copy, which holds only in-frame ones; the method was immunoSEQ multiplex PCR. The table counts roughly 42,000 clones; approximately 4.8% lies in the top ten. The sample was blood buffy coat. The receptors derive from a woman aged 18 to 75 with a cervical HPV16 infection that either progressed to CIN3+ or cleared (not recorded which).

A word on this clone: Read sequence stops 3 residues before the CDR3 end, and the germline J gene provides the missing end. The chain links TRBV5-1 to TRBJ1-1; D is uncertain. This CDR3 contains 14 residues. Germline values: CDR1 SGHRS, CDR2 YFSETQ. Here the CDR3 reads CASSLWYQVYEAFF. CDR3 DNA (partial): TGCGCCAGCAGCTTGTGGTACCAGGTCTACGAG.

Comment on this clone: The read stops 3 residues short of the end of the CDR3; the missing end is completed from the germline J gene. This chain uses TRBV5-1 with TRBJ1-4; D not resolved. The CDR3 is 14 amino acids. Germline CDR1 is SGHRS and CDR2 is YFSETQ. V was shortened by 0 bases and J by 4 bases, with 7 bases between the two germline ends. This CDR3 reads CASSLVPGNEKLFF. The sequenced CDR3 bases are TGCGCCAGCAGCTTGGTACCGGGTAATGAAAAA.

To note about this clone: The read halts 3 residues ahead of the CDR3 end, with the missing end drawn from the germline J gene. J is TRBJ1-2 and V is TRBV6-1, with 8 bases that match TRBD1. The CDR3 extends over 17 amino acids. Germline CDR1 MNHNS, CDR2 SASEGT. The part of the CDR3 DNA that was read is TGTGCCAGCAGTGAAGCGAAAGACAGGGGACGGCGCTGGGGC. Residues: CASSEAKDRGRRWG. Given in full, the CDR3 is CASSEAKDRGRRWGYTF.

The sequenced CDR3 bases are TGTGCCAGCAGCCAGGGACAGGGAATGGATACG. Translation gives CASSQGQGMDT. The complete CDR3 reads CASSQGQGMDTQYF. The V gene is TRBV14, the J gene TRBJ2-3; 9 nucleotides line up with TRBD1. Read coverage stops 3 residues before the CDR3 terminus; the germline J gene supplies the remainder. The CDR3 has 14 amino acids. Germline V gene lookup returns CDR1 SGHDN and CDR2 FVKESK. V shed 3 bases, J shed 6 bases, and the junction held 4 bases outside the gene matches.

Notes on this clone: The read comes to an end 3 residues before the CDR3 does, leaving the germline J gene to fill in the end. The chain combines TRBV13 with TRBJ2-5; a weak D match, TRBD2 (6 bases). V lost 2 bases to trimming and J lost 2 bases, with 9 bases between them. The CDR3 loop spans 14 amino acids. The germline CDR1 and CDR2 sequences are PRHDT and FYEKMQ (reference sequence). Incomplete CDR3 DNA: TGTGCCAGCAGCTTACGGGGGATACAAGAGACC. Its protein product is CASSLRGIQET. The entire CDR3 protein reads CASSLRGIQETQYF.

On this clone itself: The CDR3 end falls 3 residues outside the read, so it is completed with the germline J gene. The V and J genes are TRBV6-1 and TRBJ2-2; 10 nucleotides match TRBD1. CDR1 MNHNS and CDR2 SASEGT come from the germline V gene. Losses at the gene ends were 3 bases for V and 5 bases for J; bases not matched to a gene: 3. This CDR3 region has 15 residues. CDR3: CASSEGTGATGELFF. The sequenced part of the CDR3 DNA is TGTGCCAGCAGTGAGGGGACAGGGGCGACCGGGGAG.

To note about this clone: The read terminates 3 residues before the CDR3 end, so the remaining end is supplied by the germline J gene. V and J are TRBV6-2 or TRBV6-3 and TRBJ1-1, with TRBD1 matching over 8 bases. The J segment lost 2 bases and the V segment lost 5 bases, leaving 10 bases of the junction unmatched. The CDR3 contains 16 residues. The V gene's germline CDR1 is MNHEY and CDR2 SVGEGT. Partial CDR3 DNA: TGTGCCAGCAGTGATTATCGGACAGGGATAAACACTGAA. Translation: CASSDYRTGINTE. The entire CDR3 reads CASSDYRTGINTEAFF.

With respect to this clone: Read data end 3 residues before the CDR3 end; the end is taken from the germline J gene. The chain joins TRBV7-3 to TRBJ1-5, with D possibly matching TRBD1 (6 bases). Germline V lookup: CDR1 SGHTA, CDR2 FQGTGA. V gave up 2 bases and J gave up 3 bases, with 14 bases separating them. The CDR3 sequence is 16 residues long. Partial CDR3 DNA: TGTGCCAGCAGCTTAGGGGGCGAAGGTACCAATCAGCCC. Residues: CASSLGGEGTNQP. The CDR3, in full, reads CASSLGGEGTNQPQHF. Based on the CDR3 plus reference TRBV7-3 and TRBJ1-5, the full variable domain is GAGVSQTPSNKVTEKGKYVELRCDPISGHTALYWYRQSLGQGPEFLIYFQGTGAADDSGLPNDRFFAVRPEGSVSTLKIQRTERGDSAVYLCASSLGGEGTNQPQHFGDGTRLSIL.

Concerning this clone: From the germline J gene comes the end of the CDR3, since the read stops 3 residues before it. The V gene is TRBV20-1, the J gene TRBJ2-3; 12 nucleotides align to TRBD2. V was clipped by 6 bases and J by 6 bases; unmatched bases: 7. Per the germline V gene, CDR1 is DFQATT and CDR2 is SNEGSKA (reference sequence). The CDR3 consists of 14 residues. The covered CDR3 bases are TGCAGTGCCTTAAGGACTAGCGGGGTGGATACG. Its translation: CSALRTSGVDT. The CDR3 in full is CSALRTSGVDTQYF.

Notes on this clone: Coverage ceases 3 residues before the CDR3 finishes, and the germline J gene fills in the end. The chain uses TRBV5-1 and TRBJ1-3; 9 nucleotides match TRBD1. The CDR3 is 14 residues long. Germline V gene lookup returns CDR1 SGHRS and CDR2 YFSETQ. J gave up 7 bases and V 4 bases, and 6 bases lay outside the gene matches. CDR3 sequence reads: CASSILGQGNTIYF. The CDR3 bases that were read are TGCGCCAGCAGCATACTAGGACAGGGGAACACC.

The CDR3 bases that were read are TGTGCCTGGAGTGTGGGCTTTGGGGGCGCCGGGGAAAAA. It yields the protein CAWSVGFGGAGEK. The entire CDR3 sequence reads CAWSVGFGGAGEKLFF. The chain uses TRBV30 and TRBJ1-4; maybe TRBD1 (6 bases). The CDR3 end is not reached by the read, which stops 3 residues before it; the germline J gene fills it in. Germline CDR1 reads GTSNPN; CDR2 reads SVGIG (reference sequence). Between the trimmed V and J ends, which lost 0 bases and 8 bases, there was a span of 19 bases. This CDR3 spans 16 amino acids.

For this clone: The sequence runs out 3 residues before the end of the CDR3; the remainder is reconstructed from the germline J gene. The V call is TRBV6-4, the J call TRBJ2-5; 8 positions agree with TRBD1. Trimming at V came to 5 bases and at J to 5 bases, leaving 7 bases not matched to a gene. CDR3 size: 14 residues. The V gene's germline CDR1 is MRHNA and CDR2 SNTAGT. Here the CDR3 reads CASSPDRERETQYF. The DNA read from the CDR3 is TGTGCCAGCAGTCCGGACAGGGAGAGGGAGACC.

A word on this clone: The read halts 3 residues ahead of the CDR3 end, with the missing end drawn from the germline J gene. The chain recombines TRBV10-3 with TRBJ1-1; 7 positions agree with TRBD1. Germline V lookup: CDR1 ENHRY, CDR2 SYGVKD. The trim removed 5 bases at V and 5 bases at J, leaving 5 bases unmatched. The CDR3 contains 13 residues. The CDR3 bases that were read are TGTGCCATCAGTTTCACAGGGGTGACTGAA. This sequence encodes CAISFTGVTE. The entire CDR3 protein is CAISFTGVTEAFF.

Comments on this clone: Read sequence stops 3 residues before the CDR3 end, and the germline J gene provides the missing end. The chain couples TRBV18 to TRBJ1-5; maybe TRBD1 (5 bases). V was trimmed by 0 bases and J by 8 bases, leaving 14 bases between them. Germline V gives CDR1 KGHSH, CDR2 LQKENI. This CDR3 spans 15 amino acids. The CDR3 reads CASSPPAGHAEPQHF. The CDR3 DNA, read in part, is TGTGCCAGCTCACCACCGGCAGGGCACGCTGAGCCC. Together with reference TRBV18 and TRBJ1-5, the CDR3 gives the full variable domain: NAGVMQNPRHLVRRRGQEARLRCSPMKGHSHVYWYRQLPEEGLKFMVYLQKENIIDESGMPKERFSAEFPKEGPSILRIQQVVRGDSAAYFCASSPPAGHAEPQHFGDGTRLSIL.